A selection of T cell receptor beta chains follows, all from one sample in a study of T-cell memory formation after mild COVID-19. In TCRdb, the 5' RACE reads were re-called with MiXCR into one record per CDR3 protein. This sample has 250,000 to 300,000 distinct CDR3 sequences, with around 8% found just once. Source material: PBMCs or a T cell subset sorted from them (not recorded which). Every receptor here comes from a man younger than 35 who had mild COVID-19 (a few samples of this study predate the infection). Cell type and time point are not known. The CDR3 runs from the conserved cysteine through the conserved F or W. The D gene is left open where the match is weak. Expanded clones are given a class, and other clones once, few, many or no size at all.

few,14,.,TRBJ2-7,TRBV20-1,TGCAGTGCTAGAGATGGGACCCCTCGGGCCGAGCAGTACTTC,CSARDGTPRAEQYF
.,15,TRBD1,TRBJ2-2,TRBV5-1,TGCGCCAGCAGCTTGGGGGACAGCAACGTCGGGGAGCTGTTTTTT,CASSLGDSNVGELFF
.,19,.,TRBJ1-4,TRBV4-1,TGCGCCAGCAGCCAAACCCTCCTGGCCCTGGGGGCCGGTAATGAAAAACTGTTTTTT,CASSQTLLALGAGNEKLFF
few,13,.,TRBJ1-5,TRBV24-1,TGTGCCACCCAAAGGGAAGGGATTGGGCCCCAGCATTTT,CATQREGIGPQHF
few,15,.,TRBJ1-2,TRBV18,TGTGCCAGCTCACCACCGTCAGGGGACCACTATGGCTACACCTTC,CASSPPSGDHYGYTF
few,16,.,TRBJ1-1,TRBV5-4,TGTGCCAGCAGCTTGGGTTCCCGGACAGACGGCACTGAAGCTTTCTTT,CASSLGSRTDGTEAFF
.,17,.,TRBJ1-1,TRBV29-1,TGCAGCGTTGAGAGTGGGGGGGGTTTTCGTTCTAACACTGAAGCTTTCTTT,CSVESGGGFRSNTEAFF
many,14,TRBD2,TRBJ2-7,TRBV5-1,TGCGCCAGCAGCTTGCAAAGCGGGGAGGACGAGCAGTACTTC,CASSLQSGEDEQYF
few,14,TRBD1,TRBJ1-1,TRBV10-2,TGCGCCAGCAGTGCCGGGACAGGGATGGCTGAAGCTTTCTTT,CASSAGTGMAEAFF
.,14,.,TRBJ2-3,TRBV11-2,TGTGCCAGCAGCCCGCGGGACTCACGTTCCACGCAGTATTTT,CASSPRDSRSTQYF
.,15,TRBD1,TRBJ1-5,TRBV5-1,TGCGCCAGCAGCCTGACAGGGCTTGAGAAACAGCCCCAGCATTTT,CASSLTGLEKQPQHF
few,14,TRBD1,TRBJ2-1,TRBV20-1,TGCAGTGCGGGGGACAGGGGGCTAAACAATGAGCAGTTCTTC,CSAGDRGLNNEQFF
many,14,.,TRBJ1-6,TRBV10-2,TGCGCCAGCAAGATGACGGATAGGAATTCACCCCTCCACTTT,CASKMTDRNSPLHF
.,14,.,TRBJ1-4,TRBV7-2,TGTGCCAGCAGCTCCGGGGCAGTCGATGAAAAACTGTTTTTT,CASSSGAVDEKLFF
.,17,.,TRBJ2-6,TRBV5-1,TGCGCCAGCAGCAGGGAGTATTCGATCTCTGGGGCCAACGTCCTGACTTTC,CASSREYSISGANVLTF
.,14,TRBD1,TRBJ2-7,TRBV5-4,TGTGCCAGCAGCTCCGGGACAGGGTTGGACGAGCAGTACTTC,CASSSGTGLDEQYF
few,15,.,TRBJ1-6,TRBV4-3,TGCGCCAGCAGCCCGGGTGGGGACCGGAATTCACCCCTCCACTTT,CASSPGGDRNSPLHF
few,19,TRBD2,TRBJ2-3,TRBV5-1,TGCGCCAGCAGCCTGCGACCGCGGGGGGGCCTGGGTAGCACAGATACGCAGTATTTT,CASSLRPRGGLGSTDTQYF
many,11,.,TRBJ1-1,TRBV7-9,TGTGCCAGCACCCAGAACACTGAAGCTTTCTTT,CASTQNTEAFF
few,12,.,TRBJ1-1,TRBV6-1,TGTGCCAGCATGGGGACGTACACTGAAGCTTTCTTT,CASMGTYTEAFF
.,15,TRBD1,TRBJ2-3,TRBV6-4,TGTGCCAGCAGTGACTCTCAGGGGGCAACAGATACGCAGTATTTT,CASSDSQGATDTQYF
few,14,TRBD1,TRBJ1-1,TRBV29-1,TGCAGCGTTCAACAGGGGCTAACGAACACTGAAGCTTTCTTT,CSVQQGLTNTEAFF
.,13,.,TRBJ2-7,TRBV10-2,TGCGCCAGCAGGGGGACACCCGGTTACGAGCAGTACTTC,CASRGTPGYEQYF
many,15,.,TRBJ1-4,TRBV5-1,TGCGCCAGCAGCCGGAACGACAGGCAAGGTGAAAAACTGTTTTTT,CASSRNDRQGEKLFF
.,13,.,TRBJ1-4,TRBV10-3,TGTGCCACAAGCCGGGGTTTTAGTGAAAAACTGTTTTTT,CATSRGFSEKLFF
.,16,TRBD2,TRBJ2-3,TRBV18,TGTGCCAGCTCACCCCGGCGGGGGGATATCACAGATACGCAGTATTTT,CASSPRRGDITDTQYF
few,16,TRBD1,TRBJ2-5,TRBV7-2,TGTGCCAGCAGCTTAGGGGGTGACAGGGGAGTTGCGACCCAGTACTTC,CASSLGGDRGVATQYF
.,12,.,TRBJ2-5,TRBV14,TGTGCCAGCAGCCATATCATAGAGACCCAGTACTTC,CASSHIIETQYF
few,10,.,TRBJ2-3,TRBV10-3,TGTGCCACCGGGGCCAGGGTACAGTATTTT,CATGARVQYF
.,15,TRBD2,TRBJ2-1,TRBV7-2,TGTGCCAGCAGACCAGCGGGGGGGCCGAGAAATGAGCAGTTCTTC,CASRPAGGPRNEQFF
few,12,TRBD1,TRBJ1-2,TRBV7-2,TGTGCCGAGAGAGGGGGCGGCTATGGCTACACCTTC,CAERGGGYGYTF
.,14,.,TRBJ1-1,TRBV19,TGTGCCAGTAGTATACGGGGGCGCGGCACTGAAGCTTTCTTT,CASSIRGRGTEAFF
few,13,.,TRBJ2-2,TRBV7-9,TGTGCCAGCAGCTTCGAAGACACCGGGGAGCTGTTTTTT,CASSFEDTGELFF
.,16,TRBD2,TRBJ2-3,TRBV9,TGTGCCAGCAGCGTCACTAGCGGGGGGTTAACAGATACGCAGTATTTT,CASSVTSGGLTDTQYF
.,15,TRBD1,TRBJ2-5,TRBV18,TGTACCAGCTCACCGGGACAGGGGAACGTGGAGACCCAGTACTTC,CTSSPGQGNVETQYF
few,14,.,TRBJ2-1,TRBV20-1,TGCAGTGCTAGACTAGCTCGATCCTACAATGAGCAGTTCTTC,CSARLARSYNEQFF
few,13,.,TRBJ2-2,TRBV7-2,TGTGCCAGCAGCGTAGGTCGTTCCGGGGAGCTGTTTTTT,CASSVGRSGELFF
many,15,TRBD1,TRBJ1-1,TRBV5-1,TGCGCCAGCAGCGGCACAGGGGGCGCCGGCACTGAAGCTTTCTTT,CASSGTGGAGTEAFF
many,12,.,TRBJ2-2,TRBV6-6,TGTGCCTCCAGGGGGAACACCGGGGAGCTGTTTTTT,CASRGNTGELFF
few,14,.,TRBJ2-1,TRBV3-1,TGTGCCAGCAGCCAAGCACCTAGCTACAATGAGCAGTTCTTC,CASSQAPSYNEQFF
.,17,TRBD2,TRBJ2-5,TRBV7-9,TGTGCCAGCAGCCTAGGCGGATGGAGCGGGGGGTCTGAGACCCAGTACTTC,CASSLGGWSGGSETQYF
.,14,.,TRBJ2-2,TRBV5-1,TGCGCCAGCAGCATCGAGTATAGTACCGGGGAGCTGTTTTTT,CASSIEYSTGELFF
few,13,.,TRBJ1-1,TRBV5-1,TGCGCCAGCCGCGCGGGCCAGAACACTGAAGCTTTCTTT,CASRAGQNTEAFF
many,13,.,TRBJ2-7,TRBV5-1,TGCGCCAGCAGGAGGGACGGATCCTACGAGCAGTACTTC,CASRRDGSYEQYF